Below, one T cell receptor (beta chain) is given with its context. No antigen is known for it. The sample originates from a study of cytomegalovirus exposure and HLA in healthy donors. Overall study results and limits: The study designated fewer than 200 TCR beta chains cytomegalovirus-associated.

V was pared by 7 bases and J by 0 bases, with 2 bases of the junction left unmatched. The CDR3 sequence is 15 residues long. CDR1 and CDR2 (germline): KGHSH, LQKENI. The PCR ran on 60 Vbeta and 13 Jbeta primers. Measured with immunoSEQ multiplex PCR; TCRdb has only the in-frame clones, and not every one. The sample yields about 170,000 clones, over 80% seen once. Material: PBMCs. The receptor comes from a boy between 2 and 10 years old in good health and CMV-seronegative. The V gene is TRBV18, the J gene TRBJ2-1; 11 nucleotides match TRBD2. The CDR3 bases are TGTGCCAGCTTTAGCGGGAGGGGCTCCTACAATGAGCAGTTCTTC. Translated: CASFSGRGSYNEQFF. The complete variable domain, with remaining parts taken from reference TRBV18 and TRBJ2-1, reads NAGVMQNPRHLVRRRGQEARLRCSPMKGHSHVYWYRQLPEEGLKFMVYLQKENIIDESGMPKERFSAEFPKEGPSILRIQQVVRGDSAAYFCASFSGRGSYNEQFFGPGTRLTVL.